The 15 T cell receptor beta chains below come from one sample, sequenced in a study of tumor-infiltrating lymphocytes in primary liver carcinoma. Extraction of RNA together with DNA used roughly 19-32 mg of unsorted bulk tissue. From approximately 0.5 ug of total RNA, TCR beta-specific cDNA was reverse-transcribed using a constant-region primer. Modified slightly, ARM-PCR produced TCR beta libraries over three nested multiplex PCR rounds. Use of TRBV1-TRBV30 forward primers with a C-beta reverse primer characterized the first two PCR rounds, which lasted around 11 cycles each. TCRdb analysed the multiplex PCR reads with MiXCR anew, one entry per CDR3 protein. The sample records roughly 100,000 distinct CDR3 sequences, around 63% being singletons. Sequencing was carried out using liver tumor tissue from sampling region 5. As for subset: tumor region T5, tumor centre. These receptors originate from a woman in her sixties or seventies with primary liver carcinoma and hepatitis B virus infection.

This clonotype was recorded many times. The rearrangement links TRBV6-1 to TRBJ2-4, with 9 nucleotides matching TRBD2. Looked up from germline, CDR1 is MNHNS and CDR2 is SASEGT. V was pared by 7 bases and J by 6 bases, with 1 base of the junction left unmatched. There are 12 residues in the CDR3. CDR3 coding DNA: TGTGCCAGCACACTAGCGGGAAACATTCAGTACTTC. This sequence encodes CASTLAGNIQYF.

As regards this clonotype: The conserved closing phenylalanine or tryptophan is absent in this CDR3, likely reflecting a read error. The genes are TRBV7-8 and TRBJ2-7; no clear D gene. Deletions cut 5 bases from V and 7 bases from J, with 12 bases between. CDR3 length equals 12 residues. Germline CDR1 SGHVS, CDR2 FQNEAQ. The CDR3 spells CASSPRHQEQYS. CDR3 bases: TGTGCCAGCAGCCCCAGGCACCAGGAGCAGTACTCC.

V is TRBV28 and J is TRBJ2-6; the D gene is possibly TRBD1 (7 bases). The CDR3 extends over 16 amino acids. Trimming took off 8 bases at V and 0 bases at J, with 14 bases between the two ends. The V gene's germline CDR1 is MDHEN and CDR2 SYDVKM. The DNA for the CDR3 is TGTGCCAGCGGAGGGGGCCCAATCTCTGGGGCCAACGTCCTGACTTTC. It codes for CASGGGPISGANVLTF.

This rearrangement joins TRBV28 to TRBJ2-7; 7 nucleotides match TRBD2. V lost 7 bases, J lost 4 bases, and 13 bases stayed unmatched. The CDR3 length is 15 residues. CDR1 is MDHEN, CDR2 SYDVKM, per germline. CDR3 in DNA: TGTGCCAGCACATCCCCCCAAGCGGGGTATTACGAGCAGTACTTC. It specifies CASTSPQAGYYEQYF.

As to this clonotype: A much bigger clone sits one base away, suggesting this may be a read error. This chain links TRBV14 with TRBJ2-7, with 8 bases lining up with TRBD1. The CDR3 consists of 19 residues. Germline values: CDR1 SGHDN, CDR2 FVKESK. J was trimmed by 5 bases and V by 4 bases; bases with no gene match: 22. CDR3 bases: TGTGCCAGCAGCCTACAAAAAGGACAGGGAAGAGTCCCGACCGACGAGCAGTACTTC. As protein: CASSLQKGQGRVPTDEQYF.

As regards this clonotype: At one end the junction does not follow the germline gene, possibly because of a read error. V and J are TRBV11-2 and TRBJ2-1; TRBD1 matches 7 bases. Germline CDR1 is SGHAT and CDR2 is FQNNGV. The CDR3 consists of 18 residues. The CDR3 reads CASSSRPLTLQGYNEQFF. DNA of the CDR3: TGTGCCAGCAGCAGCCGACCCCTCACTCTACAGGGGTACAATGAGCAATTCTTC.

About this clonotype: Mismatch with germline at one junction end may stem from a read error. The chain joins TRBV11-1 to TRBJ2-2; TRBD2 might be the D (5 bases). This CDR3 is built from 17 residues. CDR1 is SGHAT and CDR2 is FQDESV in the germline V gene (reference sequence). CDR3 nucleotides: TGTACCAGCAGCGCCCGGCCAGTCCTAGTTAACACCGGGGAGTTGTTTTTT. This gives the protein CTSSARPVLVNTGELFF. Full variable domain (rest looked up from reference TRBV11-1 and TRBJ2-2): EAEVAQSPRYKITEKSQAVAFWCDPISGHATLYWYRQILGQGPELLVQFQDESVVDDSQLPKDRFSAERLKGVDSTLKIQPAELGDSAMYLCTSSARPVLVNTGELFFGEGSRLTVL.

In regard to this clonotype: A clone one base away is much larger, so this may be a read error. Likely a read error: the CDR3 ends without its conserved phenylalanine or tryptophan. This chain connects TRBV10-1 to TRBJ2-5; no firm D call. From germline, CDR1 is WNHNN and CDR2 SYGVQD (reference sequence). With 3 bases removed from V and 3 bases from J, the gap between germline ends came to 11 bases. The CDR3 totals 14 residues. CDR3 coding DNA: TGCGCCAGCAGTGACTCGCTTGGGAAAGAGACCCAGTACCTC. This sequence encodes CASSDSLGKETQYL.

To note about this clonotype: Given a much more abundant clone one base away, this may be a read error. The chain carries TRBV5-6 and TRBJ1-6, with unresolved D. CDR3 length: 17 residues. V lost 9 bases and J 4 bases, leaving 23 bases between the germline ends. Germline V gives CDR1 SGHDT, CDR2 YYEEEE. This CDR3 reads CANTSGRGGRYNSPLHF. In DNA form, the CDR3 reads TGTGCCAACACGTCGGGTCGAGGTGGCAGGTATAATTCACCCCTCCACTTT.

By its share, this clonotype is medium-sized. The genes are TRBV11-3 and TRBJ1-1; D is possibly TRBD1 (5 bases). The CDR3 loop spans 15 amino acids. Germline assignment: CDR1 SGHNT and CDR2 YENEEA. The V and J ends lost 5 bases and 1 base respectively, with 14 bases between them. CDR3 DNA: TGTGCCAGCAGCGCAGCAGGGACCAGGAACACTGAAGCTTTCTTT. Translation gives CASSAAGTRNTEAFF.

As for this clonotype: At one end, the junction sequence differs from germline, possibly due to a read error. This chain uses TRBV11-2 with TRBJ2-5; perhaps TRBD2 as D (5 bases). Germline values: CDR1 SGHAT, CDR2 FQNNGV. CDR3 size: 16 residues. DNA of the CDR3: TGTGCCAGAAGCTTACCGCTAGCAGAGTACCAAGAGACCCAATACTTC. Amino acid sequence: CARSLPLAEYQETQYF.

Sample share makes this clonotype medium-sized. V gene TRBV11-2 combines with J gene TRBJ2-7; 8 nucleotides agree with TRBD2. The germline CDR1 and CDR2 sequences are SGHAT and FQNNGV. The CDR3 covers 17 residues. The V segment lost 1 base and the J segment 2 bases; nucleotides outside the gene matches: 10. Written as DNA, the CDR3 is TGTGCCAGCAGCTTAGGGGCTAGCGGGTCTAAAACCTACGAGCAGTACTTC. It encodes CASSLGASGSKTYEQYF.

The rearrangement links TRBV24-1 to TRBJ2-7; D uncertain. Germline V gene sequence: CDR1 KGHDR, CDR2 SFDVKD. V lost 2 bases to trimming and J lost 4 bases, with 17 bases between them. This CDR3 is built from 16 residues. The CDR3 DNA reads as TGTGCCACCAGTGATTCAGGAGCGAACAGTAGGTACGAGCAGTACTTC. It is translated as CATSDSGANSRYEQYF.

The chain is built from TRBV11-1 and TRBJ1-1; D is ambiguous. The CDR3 spans 12 residues. Per the germline V gene, CDR1 is SGHAT and CDR2 is FQDESV (reference sequence). With 10 bases removed from V and 4 bases from J, the gap between germline ends came to 13 bases. The CDR3 nucleotides read TGTGCCAACAGACAACTGAGCACTGAAGCTTTCTTT. Protein: CANRQLSTEAFF.

This rearrangement joins TRBV4-1 to TRBJ2-5; 9 bases are shared with TRBD1. The CDR3 has 18 residues. Germline V gene data show CDR1 as MGHRA and CDR2 as YSYEKL. With V trimmed by 8 bases and J by 2 bases, 18 bases remained unmatched. This CDR3 is CASAPVGLNRGPQETQYF. Here the CDR3 DNA reads TGCGCCAGCGCTCCCGTGGGCCTTAACAGGGGGCCTCAAGAGACCCAGTACTTC.